Described below is a single T cell receptor (beta chain) sequence and its context. Its antigen is not identified. The sample originates from a study of cytomegalovirus exposure and HLA in healthy donors. Looking at the study overall: A data release that came early held roughly 80 million unique TCRs from HLA-typed donors.

V trimming: 7 bases; J trimming: 12 bases; junction bases outside the gene matches: 12. Germline CDR1 reads LNHDA; CDR2 reads SQIVND (reference sequence). The CDR3 is 15 residues long. Researchers ran the PCR with 60 Vbeta and 13 Jbeta primers. TCRdb's copy holds only in-frame clones and misses some; the assay was immunoSEQ multiplex PCR. The sample totals 45,000 to 60,000 clones; its top ten clones hold 6.5% to 8.5%. Findings and limits, study-wide: Among CMV-associated TCR beta chains, most appeared HLA-restricted in a later analysis.

The sequenced sample was PBMCs. V gene TRBV19 combines with J gene TRBJ2-1; 13 nucleotides line up with TRBD2. The TCR comes from a woman aged 40-49 years in good health and CMV-seronegative. The CDR3 DNA follows: TGTGCCAGTACCCTGACTAGCGGGGGGACCCGGGGGCAGTTCTTC. Translating it yields CASTLTSGGTRGQFF.